This T cell receptor (beta chain) was profiled in a study of early T cells in non-severe SARS-CoV-2 infection. In the library, individual cDNA molecules carried attached unique molecular identifiers. TCRdb independently ran MiXCR on the 5' RACE reads; one entry per CDR3 protein. The sample lists approximately 120,000 distinct CDR3 sequences; 14% to 15% were seen once. This clonotype was seen only a few times. V lost 4 bases and J lost 5, with 14 bases in between. Per germline, CDR1 SGHTA and CDR2 FQGNSA. This CDR3 is built from 14 residues. The chain joins TRBV7-2 to TRBJ1-1; possible D gene TRBD1, 5 bases. Sequenced material: whole blood. The clonotype comes from an adult who was a healthcare worker with PCR-confirmed SARS-CoV-2 infection or an uninfected control (not recorded which). CDR3 in DNA: TGTGCCAGCAGCTCCGAGACAGCAAGGACTGAAGCTTTCTTT. The encoded protein is CASSSETARTEAFF.